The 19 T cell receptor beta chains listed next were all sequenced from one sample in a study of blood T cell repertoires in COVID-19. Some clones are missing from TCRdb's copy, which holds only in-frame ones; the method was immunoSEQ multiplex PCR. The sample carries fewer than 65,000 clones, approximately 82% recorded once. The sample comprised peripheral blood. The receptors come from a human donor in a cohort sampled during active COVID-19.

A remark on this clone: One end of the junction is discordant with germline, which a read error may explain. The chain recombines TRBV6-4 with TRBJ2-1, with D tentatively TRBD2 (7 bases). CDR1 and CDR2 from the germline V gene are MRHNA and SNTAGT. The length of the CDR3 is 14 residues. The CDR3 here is CASSDGGAYNKQFF. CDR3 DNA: TGTGCCAGCAGTGACGGGGGGGCCTACAATAAGCAGTTCTTC.

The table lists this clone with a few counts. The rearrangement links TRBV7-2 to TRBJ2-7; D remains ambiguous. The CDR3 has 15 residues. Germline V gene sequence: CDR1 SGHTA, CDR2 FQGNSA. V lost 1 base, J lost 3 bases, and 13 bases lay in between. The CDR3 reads CASSLEIRKIYEQYF. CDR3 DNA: TGTGCCAGCAGCTTAGAGATCAGGAAGATCTACGAGCAGTACTTC. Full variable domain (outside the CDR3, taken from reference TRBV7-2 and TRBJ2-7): GAGVSQSPSNKVTEKGKDVELRCDPISGHTALYWYRQSLGQGLEFLIYFQGNSAPDKSGLPSDRFSAERTGGSVSTLTIQRTQQEDSAVYLCASSLEIRKIYEQYFGPGTRLTVT.

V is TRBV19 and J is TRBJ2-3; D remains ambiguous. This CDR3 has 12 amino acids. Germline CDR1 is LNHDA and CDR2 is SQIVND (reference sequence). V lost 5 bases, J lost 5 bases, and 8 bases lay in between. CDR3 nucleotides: TGTGCCAGTAGTCGTCGGGTAGATACGCAGTATTTT. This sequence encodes CASSRRVDTQYF.

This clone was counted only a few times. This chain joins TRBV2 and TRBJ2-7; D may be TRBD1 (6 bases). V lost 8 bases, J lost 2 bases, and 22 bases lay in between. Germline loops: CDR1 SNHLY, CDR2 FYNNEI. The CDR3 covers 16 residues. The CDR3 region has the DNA TGTGCCAGCGGGGCGACAGGCTCAGTTAGACCCTACGAGCAGTACTTC. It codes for CASGATGSVRPYEQYF.

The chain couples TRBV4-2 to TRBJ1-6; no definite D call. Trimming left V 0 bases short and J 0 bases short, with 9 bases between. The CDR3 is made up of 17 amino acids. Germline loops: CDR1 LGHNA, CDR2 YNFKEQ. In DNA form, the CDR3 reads TGTGCCAGCAGCCAAGAAGAAAGGAGCTCCTATAATTCACCCCTCCACTTT. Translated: CASSQEERSSYNSPLHF.

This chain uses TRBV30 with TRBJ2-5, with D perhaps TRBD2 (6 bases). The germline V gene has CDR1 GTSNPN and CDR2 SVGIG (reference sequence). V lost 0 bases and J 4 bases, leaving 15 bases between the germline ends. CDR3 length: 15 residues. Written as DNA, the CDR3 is TGTGCCTGGAGTGTGATGGGGGGACGGGGAGAGACCCAGTACTTC. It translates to CAWSVMGGRGETQYF.

CDR3 nucleotide sequence: TGTGCCAGCAGCTTTGGGGGGTCGTGGGAAAAACTGTTTTTT. Residues: CASSFGGSWEKLFF. V gene TRBV5-8 combines with J gene TRBJ1-4, with D maybe TRBD1 (5 bases). Germline V gene lookup returns CDR1 SGHTS and CDR2 YDEGEE. This CDR3 is 14 amino acids long. Trimming removed 2 bases at V and 8 bases at J, with 13 bases between. Full variable domain (outside the CDR3, taken from reference TRBV5-8 and TRBJ1-4): EAGVTQSPTHLIKTRGQQATLRCSPISGHTSVYWYQQALGLGLQFLLWYDEGEERNRGNFPPRFSGRQFPNYSSELNVNALELEDSALYLCASSFGGSWEKLFFGSGTQLSVL.

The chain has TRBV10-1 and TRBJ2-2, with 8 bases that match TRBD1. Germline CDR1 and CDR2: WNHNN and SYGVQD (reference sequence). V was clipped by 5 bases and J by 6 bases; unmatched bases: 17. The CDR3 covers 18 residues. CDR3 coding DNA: TGCGCCAGCAGTCCAATCCGACCAGGGGGCGGTAAGGCCGGGGAGCTGTTTTTT. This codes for CASSPIRPGGGKAGELFF.

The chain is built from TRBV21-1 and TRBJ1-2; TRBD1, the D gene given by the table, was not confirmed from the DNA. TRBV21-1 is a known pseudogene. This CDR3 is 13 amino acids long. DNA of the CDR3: TGTGCCAGCATCCAAGACAGGATCTATGGCTACACCTTC. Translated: CASIQDRIYGYTF.

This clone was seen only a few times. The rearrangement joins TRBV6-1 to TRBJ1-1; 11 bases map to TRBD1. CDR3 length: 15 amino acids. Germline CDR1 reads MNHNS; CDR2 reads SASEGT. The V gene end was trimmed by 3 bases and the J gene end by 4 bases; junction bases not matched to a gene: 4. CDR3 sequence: CASSDGGTGGTEAFF. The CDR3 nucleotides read TGTGCCAGCAGTGACGGAGGGACAGGGGGCACTGAAGCTTTCTTT.

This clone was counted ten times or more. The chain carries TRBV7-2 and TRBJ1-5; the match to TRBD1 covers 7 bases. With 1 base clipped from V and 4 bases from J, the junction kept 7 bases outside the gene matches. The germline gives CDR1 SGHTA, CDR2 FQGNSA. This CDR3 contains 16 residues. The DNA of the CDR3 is TGTGCCAGCAGCTTAGGGGCGCGACAGGGAAATCAGCCCCAGCATTTT. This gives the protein CASSLGARQGNQPQHF.

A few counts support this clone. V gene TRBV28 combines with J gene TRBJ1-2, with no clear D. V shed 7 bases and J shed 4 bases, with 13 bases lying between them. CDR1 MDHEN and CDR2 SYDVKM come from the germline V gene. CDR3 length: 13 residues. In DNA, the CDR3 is TGTGCCAGCATCCCTGGGAGAGGCTATGGCTACACCTTC. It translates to CASIPGRGYGYTF.

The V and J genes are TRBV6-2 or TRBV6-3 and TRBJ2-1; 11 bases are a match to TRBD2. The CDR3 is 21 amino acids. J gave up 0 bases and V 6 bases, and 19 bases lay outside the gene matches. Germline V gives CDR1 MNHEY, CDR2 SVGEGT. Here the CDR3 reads CASSYGTSGLRHTSSYNEQFF. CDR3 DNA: TGTGCCAGCAGCTATGGGACTAGCGGCCTTCGACACACGAGCTCCTACAATGAGCAGTTCTTC.

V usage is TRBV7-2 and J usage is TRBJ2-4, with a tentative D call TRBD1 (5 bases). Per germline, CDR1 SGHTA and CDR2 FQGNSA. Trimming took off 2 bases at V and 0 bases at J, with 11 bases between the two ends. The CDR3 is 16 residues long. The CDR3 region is CASSLNLGLAKNIQYF. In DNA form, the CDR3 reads TGTGCCAGCAGCTTAAATCTGGGGCTAGCCAAAAACATTCAGTACTTC.

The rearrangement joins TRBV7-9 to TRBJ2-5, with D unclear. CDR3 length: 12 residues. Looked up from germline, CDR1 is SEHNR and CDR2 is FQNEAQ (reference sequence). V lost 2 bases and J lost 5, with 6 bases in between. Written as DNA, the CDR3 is TGTGCCAGCAGCTTAATTTCGGAGACCCAGTACTTC. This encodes CASSLISETQYF.

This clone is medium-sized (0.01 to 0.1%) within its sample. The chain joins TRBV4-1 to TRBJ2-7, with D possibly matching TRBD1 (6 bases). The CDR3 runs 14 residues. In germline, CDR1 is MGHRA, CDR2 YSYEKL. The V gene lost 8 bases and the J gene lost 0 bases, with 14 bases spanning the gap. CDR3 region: CASGRTETSYEQYF. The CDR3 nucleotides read TGCGCCAGCGGCAGGACAGAGACCTCCTACGAGCAGTACTTC.

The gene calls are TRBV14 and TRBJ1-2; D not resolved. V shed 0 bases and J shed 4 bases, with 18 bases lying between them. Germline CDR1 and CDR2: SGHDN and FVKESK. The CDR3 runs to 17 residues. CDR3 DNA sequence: TGTGCCAGCAGCCAAGATGTTGGGCGGCCCGGAGGCTATGGCTACACCTTC. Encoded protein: CASSQDVGRPGGYGYTF. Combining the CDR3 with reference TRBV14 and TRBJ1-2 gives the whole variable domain EAGVTQFPSHSVIEKGQTVTLRCDPISGHDNLYWYRRVMGKEIKFLLHFVKESKQDESGMPNNRFLAERTGGTYSTLKVQPAELEDSGVYFCASSQDVGRPGGYGYTFGSGTRLTVV.

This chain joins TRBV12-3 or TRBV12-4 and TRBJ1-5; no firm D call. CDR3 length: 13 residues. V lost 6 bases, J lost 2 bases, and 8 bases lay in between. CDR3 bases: TGTGCCAGCAGCCCCTCGGGCAATCAGCCCCAGCATTTT. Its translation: CASSPSGNQPQHF.

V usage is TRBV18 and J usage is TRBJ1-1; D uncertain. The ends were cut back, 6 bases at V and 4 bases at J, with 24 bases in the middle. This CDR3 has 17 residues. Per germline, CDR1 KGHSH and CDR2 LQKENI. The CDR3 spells CASSSGISLSGGTEAFF. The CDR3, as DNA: TGTGCCAGCTCCTCCGGGATCTCTCTATCCGGCGGCACTGAAGCTTTCTTT.